A selection of T cell receptor beta chains follows, all from one sample in a study of T cell responses to AZD1222 COVID-19 vaccine. The data were produced by immunoSEQ multiplex PCR, yet TCRdb's version contains in-frame clones alone and is incomplete. The profile shows 45,000 to 65,000 clones, more than 75% of them singletons. The sample here was peripheral blood, taken 28 days after the second AZD1222 dose. All receptors come from an adult who received the AZD1222 COVID-19 vaccine. CDR3s include the opening cysteine and the closing phenylalanine or tryptophan. D genes are given only for firm matches. Size is omitted from some rows. Given values are once, few, many or a class for expanded clones.

J: TRBJ2-2; D: TRBD1; size: once; V: TRBV19; DNA: TGTGCCAGTAGTATCCCCGGACAGGGGCCAAACACCGGGGAGCTGTTTTTT; CDR3: CASSIPGQGPNTGELFF
J: TRBJ1-2; D: .; size: .; V: TRBV2; DNA: TGTGCCAGCAGTGAAACGTCGTCCTATGGCTACACCTTC; CDR3: CASSETSSYGYTF
J: TRBJ2-7; D: .; size: .; V: TRBV5-4; DNA: TGTGCCAGCAGCCTCCCCGGGACCTTACCCTACGAGCAGTACTTC; CDR3: CASSLPGTLPYEQYF
J: TRBJ2-1; D: TRBD1; size: .; V: TRBV7-2; DNA: TGTGCCAGCAGCTCGGGGACAGACAATGAGCAGTTCTTC; CDR3: CASSSGTDNEQFF
J: TRBJ1-1; D: TRBD1; size: .; V: TRBV29-1; DNA: TGCAGCGTTGTTACAGGGGGGTTTCACACTGAAGCTTTCTTT; CDR3: CSVVTGGFHTEAFF
J: TRBJ1-1; D: .; size: few; V: TRBV9; DNA: TGTGCCAGCAGGGGACTCATGAACACTGAAGCTTTCTTT; CDR3: CASRGLMNTEAFF
J: TRBJ2-2; D: .; size: few; V: TRBV14; DNA: TGTGCCAGCAGCCCAGTAGAGGCGCTCGGGGAGCTGTTTTTT; CDR3: CASSPVEALGELFF
J: TRBJ1-3; D: .; size: once; V: TRBV5-1; DNA: TGCGCCAGCAGCTTGGGGGACATACCCTCTGGAAACACCATATATTTT; CDR3: CASSLGDIPSGNTIYF
J: TRBJ2-1; D: .; size: .; V: TRBV30; DNA: TGTGCCTGGAGTGCCCAGCGGTCCTACAATGAGCAGTTCTTC; CDR3: CAWSAQRSYNEQFF
J: TRBJ2-2; D: TRBD2; size: .; V: TRBV7-7; DNA: TGTGCTAGCAGCTTAGCGACGGGAGGCGGGGAGCTGTTTTTT; CDR3: CASSLATGGGELFF
J: TRBJ2-3; D: TRBD1; size: .; V: TRBV7-9; DNA: TGTGCCACAGGACAGGGGGCAAAAACAATTGATACGCAGTATTTT; CDR3: CATGQGAKTIDTQYF
J: TRBJ2-1; D: .; size: few; V: TRBV7-7; DNA: TGTGCTAGCAGCTTAGGTAACTCCGTGGGAGAGCAGTTCTTC; CDR3: CASSLGNSVGEQFF
J: TRBJ1-2; D: TRBD1; size: .; V: TRBV9; DNA: TGTGCCAGCAGCGTAGCGACGGGACAGGGATATGATGGCTACACCTTC; CDR3: CASSVATGQGYDGYTF
J: TRBJ2-1; D: TRBD1; size: .; V: TRBV6-5; DNA: TGTGCCAGCAGCCCCGGGACAGGGCGGGACGGGCAGTTCTTC; CDR3: CASSPGTGRDGQFF
J: TRBJ1-1; D: TRBD1; size: .; V: TRBV6-5; DNA: TGTGCCAGCAGCCCGGGACAGGGGGCGGACGCTTTCTTT; CDR3: CASSPGQGADAFF
J: TRBJ2-7; D: .; size: .; V: TRBV12-3/TRBV12-4; DNA: TGTGCCAGCAGTTTCTCCTACGAGCAGTACTTC; CDR3: CASSFSYEQYF
J: TRBJ2-5; D: .; size: .; V: TRBV13; DNA: TGTGCCAGCAGCTCGTACTCTAGGGGAGAGACCCAGTACTTC; CDR3: CASSSYSRGETQYF
J: TRBJ2-4; D: TRBD1; size: .; V: TRBV5-6; DNA: TGTGCCAGCAGGCAAAAAGCCGGGACAGGGGTGAACAAAAACATTCAGTACTTC; CDR3: CASRQKAGTGVNKNIQYF
J: TRBJ1-5; D: .; size: once; V: TRBV6-5; DNA: TGTGCCAGCAGGCCCGGGGAGGGTTATCAGCCCCAGCATTTT; CDR3: CASRPGEGYQPQHF
J: TRBJ1-1; D: TRBD1; size: .; V: TRBV3-1/TRBV3-2; DNA: TGTGCCAGCAGCCAAATGATCGAAACAGGCCAGGGGGACACTGAAGCTTTCTTT; CDR3: CASSQMIETGQGDTEAFF
J: TRBJ1-1; D: TRBD1; size: .; V: TRBV7-9; DNA: TGTGCCAGCAGCTTTCGACAGGGAGGCACTGAAGCTTTCTTT; CDR3: CASSFRQGGTEAFF
J: TRBJ1-5; D: TRBD1; size: .; V: TRBV2; DNA: TGTGCCAGCGGTGAGGGGGCGTTAGGGTTTAATCAGCCCCAGCATTTT; CDR3: CASGEGALGFNQPQHF
J: TRBJ2-2; D: TRBD1; size: .; V: TRBV28; DNA: TGTGCCAGCAGTTCCGGGACAGGGGCCACCGGGGAGCTGTTTTTT; CDR3: CASSSGTGATGELFF
J: TRBJ2-7; D: TRBD1; size: .; V: TRBV6-2/TRBV6-3; DNA: TGTGCCAGCAGTTACGGGACAGATGACCCCTACGAGCAGTACTTC; CDR3: CASSYGTDDPYEQYF
J: TRBJ1-4; D: .; size: few; V: TRBV5-6; DNA: TGTGCCAGCAGCCGAAAATTGGGGGTCCGACTGTTTTTT; CDR3: CASSRKLGVRLFF
J: TRBJ2-1; D: TRBD2; size: .; V: TRBV28; DNA: TGTGCCAGCAGTCCAACCCAGCGGGGAATCGAAGAGCAGTTCTTC; CDR3: CASSPTQRGIEEQFF
J: TRBJ1-4; D: .; size: .; V: TRBV6-5; DNA: TGTGCCAGCATTAGGCAGGGAGGCGAAAAACTGTTTTTT; CDR3: CASIRQGGEKLFF
J: TRBJ2-3; D: .; size: .; V: TRBV20-1; DNA: TGCAGTGCTAGTAGGCGGGGGCCGACAGATACGCAGTATTTT; CDR3: CSASRRGPTDTQYF
J: TRBJ2-7; D: .; size: medium-sized; V: TRBV19; DNA: TGTGCCAGTAGATCGGGGCAGGGGAGCGAGCAGTACTTC; CDR3: CASRSGQGSEQYF
J: TRBJ1-1; D: TRBD1; size: .; V: TRBV6-2/TRBV6-3; DNA: TGTGCCAGCAGTTTTGCCTCGGCAGGGGGAAGCACTGAAGCTTTCTTT; CDR3: CASSFASAGGSTEAFF
J: TRBJ2-5; D: .; size: .; V: TRBV15; DNA: TGTGCCACCAGCAGAGCCGGGACACCGGAGACCCAGTACTTC; CDR3: CATSRAGTPETQYF
J: TRBJ1-3; D: .; size: .; V: TRBV7-9; DNA: TGTGCCAGCAGCTTGCAAACTGGAAACACCATATATTTT; CDR3: CASSLQTGNTIYF
J: TRBJ1-6; D: .; size: .; V: TRBV7-2; DNA: TGTGCCAGCAGCTCCTTTGGTGGACCCCTCCACTTT; CDR3: CASSSFGGPLHF